Following are 25 T cell receptor beta chains from one sample sequenced in a study of T cell repertoires in cytomegalovirus infection. A single record per CDR3 protein comes from TCRdb applying MiXCR to the reads. This table holds roughly 920,000 distinct CDR3 sequences, around 30% found once. No antigen has been identified for these receptors. The sequences come from cultured CD8+ T cells from PBMCs, collected from culture after CMV antigen stimulation. The receptors here all came from a human donor in good health (CMV status not recorded). Some clones in this sample may be carry-over from other donors' samples.

This chain links TRBV27 with TRBJ2-3; D possibly corresponds to TRBD1 (5 bases). V lost 7 bases, J lost 2 bases, and 16 bases lay in between. The CDR3 sequence is 15 residues long. Germline V gene data show CDR1 as MNHEY and CDR2 as SMNVEV (reference sequence). Here the CDR3 reads CASNLVGVSTDTQYF. DNA of the CDR3: TGTGCCAGCAACCTTGTAGGGGTTTCCACAGATACGCAGTATTTT.

This clonotype was counted at least ten times. The chain employs TRBV7-2 and TRBJ2-1; D may be TRBD2 (5 bases). Between the trimmed V and J ends, which lost 2 bases and 2 bases, there was a span of 16 bases. This CDR3 comprises 17 residues. Per the germline V gene, CDR1 is SGHTA and CDR2 is FQGNSA. CDR3 nucleotide sequence: TGTGCCAGCAGCTTAAAACCGCCGGGGTCGCCCTACAATGAGCAGTTCTTC. It yields the protein CASSLKPPGSPYNEQFF.

The chain joins TRBV24-1 to TRBJ2-1; weak D call: TRBD2 (6 bases). V was pared by 3 bases and J by 7 bases, with 18 bases between. Looked up from germline, CDR1 is KGHDR and CDR2 is SFDVKD. CDR3 length equals 16 residues. The CDR3 loop is CATSDPTLAVLNEQFF. The CDR3 DNA sequence: TGTGCCACCAGTGATCCGACTTTAGCGGTTTTGAATGAGCAGTTCTTC.

This clonotype was seen ten or more times. CDR3 loop: CASRGQGNQPQHF. As DNA, the CDR3 is TGTGCCAGCCGCGGACAGGGCAATCAGCCCCAGCATTTT. The chain has TRBV12-3 or TRBV12-4 and TRBJ1-5, with 7 bases lining up with TRBD1. This CDR3 contains 13 residues. V lost 8 bases, J lost 2 bases, and 3 bases stayed unmatched.

This clonotype turned up a few times. This chain uses TRBV7-6 with TRBJ2-7; 10 nucleotides align to TRBD2. V lost 1 base and J lost 4; bases outside the gene matches: 4. This CDR3 spans 15 amino acids. Germline-derived CDR1 and CDR2 are SGHVS and FNYEAQ. Written as DNA, the CDR3 is TGTGCCAGCAGCTTAGAGCGGGGGGGCCCGTACGAGCAGTACTTC. Protein product: CASSLERGGPYEQYF.

The CDR3 DNA reads as TGTGCCAGCAGCCGTGGACCACAGGGGGCAATTGGCTACACCTTC. Translation gives CASSRGPQGAIGYTF. V gene TRBV5-6 combines with J gene TRBJ1-2; 9 nucleotides agree with TRBD1. The CDR3 is made up of 15 amino acids. Germline V gives CDR1 SGHDT, CDR2 YYEEEE. V dropped 4 bases and J dropped 7; count of bases not matched to a gene: 11.

With regard to this clonotype: The junction differs from germline at one of its ends, possibly a read error. This chain joins TRBV5-1 and TRBJ2-7, with 9 bases aligning to TRBD1. CDR3 length: 14 amino acids. CDR1 and CDR2 from the germline V gene are SGHRS and YFSETQ. CDR3 sequence: CASGPSTGGYEKYF. CDR3 DNA sequence: TGCGCCAGCGGACCAAGTACAGGGGGCTACGAGAAGTACTTC. The complete variable domain, with remaining parts taken from reference TRBV5-1 and TRBJ2-7, reads KAGVTQTPRYLIKTRGQQVTLSCSPISGHRSVSWYQQTPGQGLQFLFEYFSETQRNKGNFPGRFSGRQFSNSRSEMNVSTLELGDSALYLCASGPSTGGYEKYFGPGTRLTVT.

This chain uses TRBV27 with TRBJ2-1; no reliable D call. Germline CDR1 MNHEY, CDR2 SMNVEV (reference sequence). The V end was cut by 5 bases, the J end by 0 bases, with 8 bases between. The CDR3 extends over 14 amino acids. The CDR3 loop is CASSADVSYNEQFF. CDR3 bases: TGTGCCAGCAGTGCGGACGTCTCCTACAATGAGCAGTTCTTC.

This clonotype appeared many times. The chain uses TRBV11-2 and TRBJ2-2; TRBD1 matches 7 bases. V was clipped by 10 bases and J by 5 bases; unmatched bases: 4. Germline V gene sequence: CDR1 SGHAT, CDR2 FQNNGV. CDR3 length equals 12 residues. CDR3 residues: CANPTGTGELFF. CDR3 in DNA: TGTGCCAACCCGACAGGGACCGGGGAGCTGTTTTTT.

The genes are TRBV27 and TRBJ2-2; a weak D match, TRBD2 (6 bases). CDR1 and CDR2 from the germline V gene are MNHEY and SMNVEV (reference sequence). This CDR3 has 16 residues. V lost 3 bases and J lost 1, with 12 bases in between. The CDR3 loop is CASSFDGTGNTGELFF. The DNA of the CDR3 is TGTGCCAGCAGTTTCGACGGGACTGGGAACACCGGGGAGCTGTTTTTT.

The chain links TRBV6-5 to TRBJ1-1; the match to TRBD1 covers 8 bases. Germline values: CDR1 MNHEY, CDR2 SVGAGI. After removal of 0 bases from V and 5 bases from J, the junction contained 5 bases not matched to a gene. The CDR3 loop spans 15 amino acids. CDR3 region: CASSYSNRGGTEAFF. The CDR3 DNA reads as TGTGCCAGCAGTTACTCTAACAGGGGGGGAACTGAAGCTTTCTTT.

There are a few counts of this clonotype. CDR3 residues: CASSLGDYTGELFF. CDR3 bases: TGTGCCAGCAGCTTAGGGGACTACACCGGGGAGCTGTTTTTT. The V call is TRBV7-6, the J call TRBJ2-2, with D possibly TRBD2 on 6 matching bases. Germline assignment: CDR1 SGHVS and CDR2 FNYEAQ. The CDR3 covers 14 residues. The V and J ends lost 1 base and 3 bases respectively, with 6 bases between them.

The rearrangement uses TRBV11-2 and TRBJ1-1; a possible D gene is TRBD1 (6 bases). Germline CDR1 and CDR2: SGHAT and FQNNGV. The V gene lost 4 bases and the J gene lost 5 bases, with 17 bases spanning the gap. The CDR3 runs to 15 residues. In DNA, the CDR3 is TGTGCCAGCAGCTCCTTCAGGGGATGGGGGACTGAAGCTTTCTTT. Translation: CASSSFRGWGTEAFF.

This clonotype has ten or more counts. This rearrangement joins TRBV7-2 to TRBJ2-7, with D maybe TRBD1 (6 bases). CDR1 and CDR2 (germline): SGHTA, FQGNSA. Trimming cost V 5 bases and J 0 bases, with 14 bases left between them. The CDR3 extends over 15 amino acids. CDR3 sequence (DNA): TGTGCCAGCAGCCTGGACAGTTGGAGCTCCTACGAGCAGTACGTC. The encoded protein is CASSLDSWSSYEQYV.

This clonotype was seen a few times. This rearrangement joins TRBV19 to TRBJ2-7; possibly TRBD1 for D (6 bases). This CDR3 is 11 amino acids long. Germline CDR1 reads LNHDA; CDR2 reads SQIVND (reference sequence). V was clipped by 5 bases and J by 7 bases, with 9 bases between them. The CDR3 DNA sequence: TGTGCCAGTAGTGACGGGACAGAGCAGTACTTC. Translation: CASSDGTEQYF.

This sequence joins TRBV7-9 and TRBJ1-4, with TRBD1 identical over 7 bases. There are 18 residues in the CDR3. The V segment lost 4 bases and the J segment 0 bases; nucleotides outside the gene matches: 11. Germline V gene data show CDR1 as SEHNR and CDR2 as FQNEAQ (reference sequence). The CDR3 is CASSSDFQGVATNEKLFF. DNA for the CDR3: TGTGCCAGCAGCTCGGACTTTCAGGGGGTTGCAACTAATGAAAAACTGTTTTTT.

This clonotype came up a few times. This chain connects TRBV20-1 to TRBJ2-1; D is possibly TRBD2 (7 bases). The length of the CDR3 is 16 residues. The V gene lost 4 bases and the J gene lost 8 bases, with 24 bases spanning the gap. Germline values: CDR1 DFQATT, CDR2 SNEGSKA (reference sequence). For the CDR3, the DNA is TGCAGTGCTACAATAGCGTTATGGGGGGGCGTATATGAGCAGTTCTTC. Its protein is CSATIALWGGVYEQFF.

There are a few counts of this clonotype. J is TRBJ2-1 and V is TRBV6-1, with D unresolved. Between the trimmed V and J ends, which lost 4 bases and 2 bases, there was a span of 21 bases. Germline V gene data show CDR1 as MNHNS and CDR2 as SASEGT. The CDR3 loop spans 18 amino acids. The CDR3 region has the DNA TGTGCCAGCAGTGGATTTGGGGTGAACCCCATAGCCTACAATGAGCAGTTCTTC. Translated: CASSGFGVNPIAYNEQFF.

This clonotype appeared once. CDR3 nucleotides: TGTGCCAGCAGCCAAGCCATCTGGGACAGGGGAGCTAACACTGAAGCTTTCTTT. It is translated as CASSQAIWDRGANTEAFF. This chain joins TRBV14 and TRBJ1-1, with 10 positions matching TRBD1. This CDR3 spans 18 amino acids. CDR1 and CDR2 from the germline V gene are SGHDN and FVKESK. The J segment lost 2 bases and the V segment lost 1 base, leaving 10 bases of the junction unmatched.

This clonotype appeared a few times. For the CDR3, the DNA is TGTGCCAGCAGTGACTATGTGGCCGTCGGAAACTATGGCTACACCTTC. Amino acids: CASSDYVAVGNYGYTF. The chain is built from TRBV6-6 and TRBJ1-2; D unclear. There are 16 residues in the CDR3. The V gene lost 5 bases and the J gene lost 2 bases, with 18 bases spanning the gap. Germline V gene lookup returns CDR1 MNHNY and CDR2 SVGAGI (reference sequence).

This clonotype has only a few counts. The chain joins TRBV27 to TRBJ1-2; TRBD1 is a possible D gene (6 bases). Germline V gene sequence: CDR1 MNHEY, CDR2 SMNVEV (reference sequence). This CDR3 contains 17 residues. V lost 0 bases and J lost 4, with 18 bases in between. CDR3: CASSLSASTGNLYGYTF. The CDR3 DNA is TGTGCCAGCAGTTTATCGGCCTCCACAGGGAACCTCTATGGCTACACCTTC.

This clonotype turned up a few times. The rearrangement uses TRBV7-9 and TRBJ2-3; 7 bases are a match to TRBD2. Germline assignment: CDR1 SEHNR and CDR2 FQNEAQ (reference sequence). CDR3 length equals 15 residues. The junction had 6 bases not matched to a gene; V was cut back by 6 bases and J by 0 bases. The CDR3 spells CASRLSGASTDTQYF. DNA for the CDR3: TGTGCCAGCAGACTAAGCGGGGCGAGCACAGATACGCAGTATTTT.

V gene TRBV24-1 combines with J gene TRBJ1-2, with a possible D match to TRBD1 (5 bases). The CDR3 has 12 amino acids. Trimming pared 8 bases from V and 11 bases from J, leaving 17 bases between. Germline values: CDR1 KGHDR, CDR2 SFDVKD. CDR3 sequence reads: CATTRGILGYTF. CDR3 DNA sequence: TGTGCCACCACCCGGGGCATCCTTGGTTACACCTTC.

This clonotype was found many times. V gene TRBV5-1 combines with J gene TRBJ1-2; tentative D call: TRBD1 (6 bases). This CDR3 region has 13 residues. Germline loops: CDR1 SGHRS, CDR2 YFSETQ. V lost 3 bases to trimming and J lost 3 bases, with 9 bases between them. CDR3 DNA: TGCGCCAGCAGCTCCGGACAGTACTATGGCTACACCTTC. Residues: CASSSGQYYGYTF.

Concerning this clonotype itself: A junction end diverges from the germline sequence, so it may reflect a read error. The chain combines TRBV6-5 with TRBJ1-2; D is ambiguous. This CDR3 is built from 12 residues. Germline lookup yields CDR1 MNHEY and CDR2 SVGAGI. The CDR3 loop reads CASSPRPAPRVF. CDR3 nucleotides: TGTGCCAGCAGTCCAAGGCCGGCACCTCGAGTCTTC.